This TCR beta chain comes out of a study of T cells in Graves' hyperthyroidism and ophthalmopathy. The wider study: Sampling of peripheral blood happened at initial diagnosis, prior to any treatment.

The investigators amplified TCR beta CDR3 regions from RNA transcripts. Using the HTBI primer set, a first-round RT-PCR was run on the TCR CDR3. TCRdb re-derived calls from the multiplex PCR reads in MiXCR, one entry per CDR3 protein. The sample records some 550,000 distinct CDR3 sequences, roughly a sixth being singletons. The table lists this clonotype with many counts. Trimming took off 5 bases at V and 10 bases at J, with 9 bases between the two ends. This CDR3 is 12 amino acids long. The sequence was obtained from a woman aged 40-49 years with Graves' ophthalmopathy. The chain carries TRBV12-3 or TRBV12-4 and TRBJ1-6; D gene ambiguous. The sample was blood. CDR3 amino acids: CASSASRSPLHF. The CDR3 region has the DNA TGTGCCAGCAGTGCCTCGAGGTCACCCCTCCACTTT.